These 9 T cell receptor beta chains came from one sample sequenced in a study of CD8+ T cells in alopecia areata. Sample treatment: oral pan-JAK inhibitor, 5-10 mg twice daily. Sequencing relied on a cDNA template that was reverse transcribed from extracted RNA. Libraries were prepared by immunoSEQ multiplex PCR; TCRdb keeps only in-frame clonotypes and omits some of them. This table has hundreds of thousands of clones, about 62% appearing once. Sample: CD4+ T cells sorted from blood, taken around week 54, from a patient treated with tofacitinib. Source of these receptors: a human donor with alopecia areata.

This clone was seen more than once but under ten times. V is TRBV4-2 and J is TRBJ1-5; D uncertain. The V gene's germline CDR1 is LGHNA and CDR2 YNFKEQ. CDR3 length: 16 residues. V was pared by 0 bases and J by 4 bases, with 13 bases between. CDR3 sequence reads: CASSQDPVYGNQPQHF. CDR3 nucleotide sequence: TGTGCCAGCAGCCAAGATCCCGTTTATGGGAATCAGCCCCAGCATTTT.

This sequence joins TRBV9 and TRBJ2-5; no firm D call. Trimming shortened V by 0 bases and J by 7 bases, and 10 bases separated the two germline ends. Germline values: CDR1 SGDLS, CDR2 YYNGEE. There are 13 residues in the CDR3. The CDR3 loop is CASSVVSDGTQYF. Written as DNA, the CDR3 is TGTGCCAGCAGCGTAGTGTCTGACGGGACCCAGTACTTC.

The rearrangement links TRBV29-1 to TRBJ2-1; weak D call: TRBD2 (5 bases). V shed 4 bases and J shed 0 bases, with 10 bases lying between them. Germline CDR1 is SQVTM and CDR2 is ANQGSEA. The CDR3 loop spans 14 amino acids. The CDR3 DNA is TGCAGCGTTGTCCCCCGGGGCTCCTACAATGAGCAGTTCTTC. Translated, it gives CSVVPRGSYNEQFF.

The chain joins TRBV29-1 to TRBJ2-2; 7 nucleotides agree with TRBD1. V lost 1 base to trimming and J lost 2 bases; unmatched junction nucleotides: 7. CDR3 length: 16 amino acids. Per the germline V gene, CDR1 is SQVTM and CDR2 is ANQGSEA. The chain's CDR3 is CSVEGGTAINTGELFF. The CDR3 bases are TGCAGCGTTGAAGGGGGGACAGCGATCAACACCGGGGAGCTGTTTTTT.

This chain links TRBV5-4 with TRBJ2-1, with TRBD2 as a possible D gene (7 bases). V lost 4 bases and J lost 3, with 11 bases in between. The CDR3 runs to 14 residues. Germline V gene data show CDR1 as SGHNT and CDR2 as YYREEE (reference sequence). The chain's CDR3 is CASSQRGGYNEQFF. DNA for the CDR3: TGTGCCAGCAGCCAGAGGGGGGGCTACAATGAGCAGTTCTTC.

V gene TRBV7-2 combines with J gene TRBJ1-6; 7 bases agree with TRBD1. V lost 7 bases to trimming and J lost 10 bases; unmatched junction nucleotides: 10. The CDR3 loop spans 14 amino acids. CDR1 and CDR2 from the germline V gene are SGHTA and FQGNSA. The CDR3 sequence: CASMRTGEWSPLHF. The CDR3 nucleotides are TGTGCCAGCATGAGAACAGGGGAATGGTCACCCCTCCACTTT.

The V call is TRBV6-6, the J call TRBJ1-4, with unresolved D. Trimming pared 6 bases from V and 0 bases from J, leaving 2 bases between. CDR3 length equals 12 residues. Germline lookup yields CDR1 MNHNY and CDR2 SVGAGI (reference sequence). This chain's CDR3 is CASRATNEKLFF. CDR3 DNA: TGTGCCAGCAGAGCAACTAATGAAAAACTGTTTTTT.

The rearrangement uses TRBV29-1 and TRBJ2-3, with D perhaps TRBD2 (6 bases). The CDR3 contains 15 residues. Trimming removed 1 base from V and 2 bases from J, with 13 bases in between. From germline, CDR1 is SQVTM and CDR2 ANQGSEA. The CDR3 loop reads CSVEAARTITDTQYF. The CDR3 DNA reads TGCAGCGTTGAAGCCGCCAGGACTATCACAGATACGCAGTATTTT.

This chain joins TRBV27 and TRBJ1-1; D is uncertain. The CDR3 loop spans 16 amino acids. The germline V and J ends were trimmed by 5 bases and 5 bases, with 21 bases remaining between them. CDR1 MNHEY and CDR2 SMNVEV come from the germline V gene (reference sequence). CDR3 in DNA: TGTGCCAGCAGTCTAGACCCGGGAGGGTTCCTGACTGAAGCTTTCTTT. It translates to CASSLDPGGFLTEAFF.